The 4 T cell receptor beta chains below come from one sample, sequenced in a study of blood T cell repertoires in COVID-19. The table came from immunoSEQ multiplex PCR; TCRdb's copy has only in-frame clones and leaves some out. The repertoire holds 75,000 to 95,000 clones, with around 74% as singletons. Specimen: peripheral blood. The source of these receptors is an elderly woman with active or convalescent COVID-19.

Written as DNA, the CDR3 is TGTGCCAGCAACAAACAGGGAACCGGGGAGCTGTTTTTT. It specifies CASNKQGTGELFF. This chain uses TRBV6-1 with TRBJ2-2; D may be TRBD1 (6 bases). The germline gives CDR1 MNHNS, CDR2 SASEGT. V was clipped by 7 bases and J by 5 bases, with 11 bases between them. This CDR3 comprises 13 residues.

CDR3 sequence (DNA): TGTGCCAGCAGTGACACTAGCGGGAGGGCCCCAGATACGCAGTATTTT. It translates to CASSDTSGRAPDTQYF. J is TRBJ2-3 and V is TRBV2; TRBD2 matches 13 bases. In germline, CDR1 is SNHLY, CDR2 FYNNEI. CDR3 length equals 16 residues. V shed 3 bases and J 4 bases; nucleotides not matched to a gene: 4. Complete variable domain (other parts from reference TRBV2 and TRBJ2-3): EPEVTQTPSHQVTQMGQEVILRCVPISNHLYFYWYRQILGQKVEFLVSFYNNEISEKSEIFDDQFSVERPDGSNFTLKIRSTKLEDSAMYFCASSDTSGRAPDTQYFGPGTRLTVL.

The chain joins TRBV7-9 to TRBJ1-1; the D gene is possibly TRBD1 (5 bases). CDR3 length: 17 amino acids. V was clipped by 0 bases and J by 5 bases, with 19 bases between them. The germline CDR1 and CDR2 sequences are SEHNR and FQNEAQ (reference sequence). CDR3 loop: CASSLAQGTPIGTEAFF. The CDR3 nucleotides read TGTGCCAGCAGCTTAGCCCAGGGAACTCCTATCGGGACTGAAGCTTTCTTT.

The chain combines TRBV7-9 with TRBJ2-1; 7 bases match TRBD2. The CDR3 sequence is 14 residues long. The trim removed 4 bases at V and 0 bases at J, leaving 0 bases unmatched. Germline CDR1 reads SEHNR; CDR2 reads FQNEAQ (reference sequence). CDR3 DNA sequence: TGTGCCAGCAGCTGGGACTACTCCTACAATGAGCAGTTCTTC. This translates into CASSWDYSYNEQFF.